This section outlines one T cell receptor beta chain sequence together with its context. Its target is unknown. This sample is drawn from a study of shared clonotypes between healthy human individuals. General study points: Across a handful of donors, naive CD4 shared roughly 5.1%, naive CD8 around 3.5%, memory CD4 roughly 2.4%, memory CD8 0.4% to 0.5%.

The CDR3 sequence is 17 residues long. Method: immunoSEQ multiplex PCR; TCRdb's copy keeps in-frame clones and lacks some. The sample lists roughly 2 million clones, about 95% seen once, with around 0.13% in the top ten. The sequence was collected from a man aged 18 to 35 in good health. The sample taken for sequencing was naive CD4+ T cells sorted from blood. Subset given: CD45RA+ positively selected. The V call is TRBV12-2, the J call TRBJ2-7; no DNA check was done on the table's D call, TRBD2. TRBV12-2 is marked as a pseudogene. The CDR3 DNA reads TGTGCAAGTCGCCCCCGTCCGGCGGGTTGGAGACACTACGAGCAGTACTTC. It encodes CASRPRPAGWRHYEQYF.